This is a list of T cell receptor beta chains from one sample in a study of T cell responses to AZD1222 COVID-19 vaccine. Profiled with immunoSEQ multiplex PCR; TCRdb holds only in-frame clones, not every one. The table has 150,000 to 200,000 clones, 85% to 95% seen once; the top ten hold roughly 1.4%. Sequencing was performed on peripheral blood, taken on day 0 of AZD1222 vaccination. The receptors derive from an adult in good health. The CDR3 runs from the conserved cysteine through the conserved F or W. A D gene is named only where the DNA matches it firmly. Only part of the rows carry a size: once, few, many, or a class if the clone is expanded.

abundance	d_gene	v_gene	j_gene	CDR3nt	CDR3aa
NA	TRBD1	TRBV27	TRBJ2-5	TGTGCCAGTAGTCCTACAGGGGGGAAGACCCAGTACTTC	CASSPTGGKTQYF
NA	TRBD1	TRBV6-6	TRBJ1-5	TGTGCCAGCAGTTACTCGAGGGGGCGAGAAGGGCCCCAGCATTTT	CASSYSRGREGPQHF
NA	NA	TRBV27	TRBJ1-6	TGTGCCAGCAGGGGGACTGGCAATTCACCCCTCCACTTT	CASRGTGNSPLHF
NA	NA	TRBV30	TRBJ1-1	TGTGCCTGGGACAGGAACACTGAAGCTTTCTTT	CAWDRNTEAFF
NA	NA	TRBV10-2	TRBJ1-5	TGCGCCAGCAGTGAAGGGGCTTATCAGCCCCAGCATTTT	CASSEGAYQPQHF
NA	TRBD1	TRBV18	TRBJ1-1	TGTGCCAGCTCGCCCGGGACAGTGAACACTGAAGCTTTCTTT	CASSPGTVNTEAFF
NA	NA	TRBV6-5	TRBJ2-1	TGTGCCAGCAGTACTACGACAGAGCAGTTCTTC	CASSTTTEQFF
NA	TRBD1	TRBV5-8	TRBJ1-5	TGTGCCAGCAGCTTTACAGGGGAGGGCAATCAGCCCCAGCATTTT	CASSFTGEGNQPQHF
NA	NA	TRBV19	TRBJ1-2	TGTGCCAGTAGTATAGTCGGGGTTGGGGGCTACACCTTC	CASSIVGVGGYTF
NA	TRBD1	TRBV27	TRBJ2-7	TGTGCCAGCAAACGGACAGGCCTTCCCTACGAGCAGTACTTC	CASKRTGLPYEQYF
NA	NA	TRBV9	TRBJ2-2	TGTGCCAGCAGCGTAACGGGGGTGGGCACCGGGGAGCTGTTTTTT	CASSVTGVGTGELFF
NA	NA	TRBV4-2	TRBJ1-4	TGTGCCAGCAGCCGGGACCACAGGGTACCTAATGAAAAACTGTTTTTT	CASSRDHRVPNEKLFF
NA	NA	TRBV5-1	TRBJ2-5	TGCGCCAGCAGCACCTCGAGGGGGATGGAGACCCAGTACTTC	CASSTSRGMETQYF
NA	TRBD1	TRBV20-1	TRBJ1-6	TGCAGTGCTAGTACTGGACAGGAAAATTCACCCCTCCACTTT	CSASTGQENSPLHF
NA	NA	TRBV6-5	TRBJ2-7	TGTGCCAGCAGTCAGGACCGCGGTCCATACGAGCAGTACTTC	CASSQDRGPYEQYF
NA	NA	TRBV3-1/TRBV3-2	TRBJ2-2	TGTGCCAGCAAGACTACTGACACCGGGGAGCTGTTTTTT	CASKTTDTGELFF
NA	TRBD2	TRBV30	TRBJ2-3	TGTGCCTGGAGTGTATTTGCGGGGGGCACAGATACGCAGTATTTT	CAWSVFAGGTDTQYF
few	NA	TRBV4-3	TRBJ1-1	TGCGCCAGCAGCCATGGCCCTGGGGCAGGTGAAGCTTTCTTT	CASSHGPGAGEAFF
NA	TRBD1	TRBV6-4	TRBJ1-2	TGTGCCAGCATGGGGACAGGGGGAGGCTACACCTTC	CASMGTGGGYTF
NA	NA	TRBV7-7	TRBJ2-7	TGTGCCAGCAGCCCCAGGGGGGGTAGTTCCTACGAGCAGTACTTC	CASSPRGGSSYEQYF
NA	NA	TRBV19	TRBJ1-2	TGTGCCAGTAGTAGCACACAGAACTATGGCTACACCTTC	CASSSTQNYGYTF
NA	NA	TRBV19	TRBJ1-5	TGTGCCAGTAGTATAGGAGGGACACCCAATCAGCCCCAGCATTTT	CASSIGGTPNQPQHF
many	TRBD1	TRBV27	TRBJ1-2	TGTGCCAGCAGTTTACAGGGGGGGAACTATGGCTACACCTTC	CASSLQGGNYGYTF
NA	TRBD1	TRBV18	TRBJ2-7	TGTGCCACCCGGGCCTCATCTACAGGGGGGGAGCAGTACTTC	CATRASSTGGEQYF
NA	NA	TRBV7-8	TRBJ1-1	TGTGCCAGCAGCATGACAGGGAACACTGAAGCTTTCTTT	CASSMTGNTEAFF
NA	NA	TRBV28	TRBJ1-2	TGTGCCAGCAGTAGCCCCTATGGCTACACCTTC	CASSSPYGYTF
NA	NA	TRBV7-2	TRBJ1-4	TGTGCCAGCAGCCAGGGCCCTGGGAGTCAAAAACTGTTTTTT	CASSQGPGSQKLFF
NA	NA	TRBV11-2	TRBJ2-3	TGTGCCAGCAGCTTAGCGCAGGTTGGGACAGATACGCAGTATTTT	CASSLAQVGTDTQYF
NA	NA	TRBV6-5	TRBJ1-5	TGTGCCAGCAGTTACGGGCGCGGGAGCCAGCCCCAGCATTTT	CASSYGRGSQPQHF
NA	NA	TRBV27	TRBJ1-2	TGTGCCAGCAGTTTAGTCGGTCAGATCAACTATGGCTACACCTTC	CASSLVGQINYGYTF
NA	NA	TRBV6-5	TRBJ2-3	TGTGCCAGCAGTTCCCCCCGGTTTAGCCTTCCGCATACGCAGTATTTT	CASSSPRFSLPHTQYF
once	TRBD1	TRBV7-6	TRBJ2-5	TGTGCCAGCAGCTTAGCGAGGGGGCCGCAAGAGACCCAGTACTTC	CASSLARGPQETQYF
few	NA	TRBV9	TRBJ1-2	TGTGCCAGCAGCGTGGGGGACCCGGCGATAGGAAGCTATGGCTACACCTTC	CASSVGDPAIGSYGYTF
NA	TRBD2	TRBV7-6	TRBJ2-1	TGTGCCAGCAGCTTATTAGCGGGGGGCTCCTACAATGAGCAGTTCTTC	CASSLLAGGSYNEQFF
once	TRBD1	TRBV11-2	TRBJ1-2	TGTGCCAGCAGTTCTGACAGGGCTTATGGCTACACCTTC	CASSSDRAYGYTF
NA	TRBD1	TRBV7-9	TRBJ1-1	TGTGCCAGCAGCTTAGGGGCCCGACAGGGGGTTTACGCTGAAGCTTTCTTT	CASSLGARQGVYAEAFF
NA	TRBD1	TRBV11-2	TRBJ1-5	TGTGCCAGCAGCCGCGGGGACAGTTGGCCTCAGCCCCAGCATTTT	CASSRGDSWPQPQHF
once	NA	TRBV4-2	TRBJ2-4	TGTGCCAGCAGCCAAGAACAGCGGATTGCCAAAAACATTCAGTACTTC	CASSQEQRIAKNIQYF
NA	NA	TRBV3-1/TRBV3-2	TRBJ2-5	TGTGCCAGCAGCCAAGATTCCAGCGCAGGAGAGACCCAGTACTTC	CASSQDSSAGETQYF
NA	NA	TRBV27	TRBJ1-1	TGTGCCAGCAGCCGGATACAAGGTCCGAACACTGAAGCTTTCTTT	CASSRIQGPNTEAFF
NA	NA	TRBV7-6	TRBJ1-6	TGTGCCAGCAGCTTAAGGGAGAGAAATTCACCCCTCCACTTT	CASSLRERNSPLHF
NA	NA	TRBV18	TRBJ1-5	TGTGCCAGCTCACCGGGGGGCAATCAGCCCCAGCATTTT	CASSPGGNQPQHF
once	NA	TRBV7-9	TRBJ1-2	TGTGCCAGCAGCTTAGACGCGGAGCCTTACTATGGCTACACCTTC	CASSLDAEPYYGYTF
NA	TRBD1	TRBV9	TRBJ1-5	TGTGCCAGCAGTCCAACCGGGACAGGGGGACAGCCCCAGCATTTT	CASSPTGTGGQPQHF
NA	NA	TRBV5-1	TRBJ1-1	TGCGCCAGCAGCGTGGCCGATCGGAACACTGAAGCTTTCTTT	CASSVADRNTEAFF
NA	NA	TRBV18	TRBJ2-3	TGTGCCAGCTCACAACGAGGCGGACCCCAGGATACGCAGTATTTT	CASSQRGGPQDTQYF
NA	NA	TRBV9	TRBJ2-3	TGTGCCAGCAGCGTTGAAGGTAGCACAGATACGCAGTATTTT	CASSVEGSTDTQYF
NA	NA	TRBV6-5	TRBJ1-4	TGTGCCGGCGGGGGGAGGGGGATTAATGAAAAACTGTTTTTT	CAGGGRGINEKLFF
NA	TRBD2	TRBV9	TRBJ2-3	TGTGCCAGCAGCGTAGCTCGGACTAGCGGGGGGGCAGATACGCAGTATTTT	CASSVARTSGGADTQYF
NA	TRBD1	TRBV12-5	TRBJ2-3	TGTGCTAGTGGTTTCCTGACAGGGAGATACACAGATACGCAGTATTTT	CASGFLTGRYTDTQYF
NA	TRBD1	TRBV6-6	TRBJ2-7	TGTGCCAGCAGATCACCGGGACAGGTCTCCTACGAGCAGTACTTC	CASRSPGQVSYEQYF
few	TRBD1	TRBV19	TRBJ1-3	TGTGCCAGTAGTTCGGGACAGGCTGGAAACACCATATATTTT	CASSSGQAGNTIYF
NA	TRBD2	TRBV27	TRBJ2-1	TGTGCCAGCAGTTCCAGGACTAGCCCCTATGAGCAGTTCTTC	CASSSRTSPYEQFF